The T cell receptor (beta chain) under discussion was sequenced for a study of cytomegalovirus exposure and HLA in healthy donors. Study results and caveats: In a later analysis, HLA-C alleles had the fewest associated TCRs, DRB1 alleles the most.

Germline values: CDR1 SGHTS, CDR2 YDEGEE. V lost 0 bases, J lost 3 bases, and 16 bases lay in between. The CDR3 consists of 16 residues. Both 60 Vbeta primers and 13 Jbeta primers went into the PCR. Repertoires were generated with immunoSEQ multiplex PCR, while TCRdb's copy carries only in-frame clones and drops some. The table shows roughly 230,000 clones, with around 90% occurring only once. A word on this clone: The antigen is not known.

The V gene is TRBV5-8, the J gene TRBJ2-7, with D perhaps matching TRBD2 (6 bases). This clonotype was obtained from a girl aged 2-9 years in good health and CMV-seronegative. Sequencing input: PBMCs. CDR3 loop: CASSLGPGGADYEQYF. The CDR3 DNA is TGTGCCAGCAGCTTGGGGCCAGGAGGGGCGGACTACGAGCAGTACTTC.